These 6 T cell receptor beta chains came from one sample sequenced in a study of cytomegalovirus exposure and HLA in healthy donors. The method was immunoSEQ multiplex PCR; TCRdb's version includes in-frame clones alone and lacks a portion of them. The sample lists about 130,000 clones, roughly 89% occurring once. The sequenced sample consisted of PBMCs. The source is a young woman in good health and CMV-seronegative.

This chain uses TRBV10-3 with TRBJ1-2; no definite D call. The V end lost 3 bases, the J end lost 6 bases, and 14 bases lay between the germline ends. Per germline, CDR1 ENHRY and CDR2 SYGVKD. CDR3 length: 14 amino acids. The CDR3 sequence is CAISDPTREDGYTF. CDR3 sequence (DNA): TGTGCCATCAGTGACCCCACACGGGAAGATGGCTACACCTTC.

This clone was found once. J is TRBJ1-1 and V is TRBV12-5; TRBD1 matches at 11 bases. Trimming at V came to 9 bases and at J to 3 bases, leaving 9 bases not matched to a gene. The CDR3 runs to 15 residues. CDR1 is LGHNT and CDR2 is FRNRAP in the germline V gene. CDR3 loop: CASGTGQGAYTEAFF. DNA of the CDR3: TGTGCTAGCGGAACTGGACAGGGGGCATACACTGAAGCTTTCTTT. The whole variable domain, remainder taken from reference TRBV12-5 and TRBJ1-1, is DARVTQTPRHKVTEMGQEVTMRCQPILGHNTVFWYRQTMMQGLELLAYFRNRAPLDDSGMPKDRFSAEMPDATLATLKIQPSEPRDSAVYFCASGTGQGAYTEAFFGQGTRLTVV.

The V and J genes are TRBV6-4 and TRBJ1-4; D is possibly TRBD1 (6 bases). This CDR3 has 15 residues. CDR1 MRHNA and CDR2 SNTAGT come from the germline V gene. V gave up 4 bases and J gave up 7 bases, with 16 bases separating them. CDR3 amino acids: CASSVFQGRGEKLFF. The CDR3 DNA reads TGTGCCAGCAGTGTCTTCCAGGGGAGGGGTGAAAAACTGTTTTTT.

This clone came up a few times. CDR3 in DNA: TGTGCCAGCAGTGGGGCAGGGGGGTTTCGGCAGCCCCAGCATTTT. This sequence encodes CASSGAGGFRQPQHF. The chain joins TRBV6-1 to TRBJ1-5; 7 positions match TRBD1. CDR3 length equals 15 residues. Germline lookup yields CDR1 MNHNS and CDR2 SASEGT. The junction had 10 bases not matched to a gene; V was cut back by 4 bases and J by 7 bases.

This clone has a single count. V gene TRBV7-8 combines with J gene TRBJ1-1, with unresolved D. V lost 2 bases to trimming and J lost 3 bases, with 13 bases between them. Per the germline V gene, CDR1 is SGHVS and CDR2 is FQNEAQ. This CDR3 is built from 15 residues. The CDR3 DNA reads TGTGCCAGCAGCTTACTCTCCGGGGTGGACACTGAAGCTTTCTTT. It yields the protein CASSLLSGVDTEAFF.

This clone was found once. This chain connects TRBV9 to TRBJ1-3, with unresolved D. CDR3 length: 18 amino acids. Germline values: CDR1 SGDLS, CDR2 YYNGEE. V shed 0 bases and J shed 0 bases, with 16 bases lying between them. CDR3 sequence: CASSVAWVEQPSGNTIYF. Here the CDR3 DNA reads TGTGCCAGCAGCGTAGCTTGGGTCGAACAGCCCTCTGGAAACACCATATATTTT. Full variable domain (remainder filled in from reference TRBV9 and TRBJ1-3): DSGVTQTPKHLITATGQRVTLRCSPRSGDLSVYWYQQSLDQGLQFLIQYYNGEERAKGNILERFSAQQFPDLHSELNLSSLELGDSALYFCASSVAWVEQPSGNTIYFGEGSWLTVV.